The clone carrying this TCR beta chain appeared a few times. Its antigen is not identified. These data are taken from a study of T cells after yellow fever vaccination. Study-level information: With SMART-Seq v4 Ultra Low Input, the fractions containing low cell numbers were prepared. Whole-study results and caveats: The CD4 compartment and the CD8 compartment contained a small share of clonotypes in common. Within FACS-sorted repertoires, abundant clonotypes contaminating from the bulk population could be present.

A 5'RACE template-switching step, the method used to make TCR cDNA, added a universal primer site and UMIs. One entry per CDR3 protein, called by TCRdb with MiXCR from the 5' RACE reads. The sample has approximately 300,000 distinct CDR3 sequences, around 10% seen once; the top ten hold about 3%. The ends were cut back, 0 bases at V and 5 bases at J, with 8 bases in the middle. Germline V gives CDR1 KGHSH, CDR2 LQKENI. The CDR3 extends over 13 amino acids. The sequences come from CD4+ T cells sorted from PBMCs, collected 45 days after the yellow fever booster vaccination. The clonotype originates from a man aged 18 to 30 who received the YFV17D yellow fever vaccine. The chain has TRBV18 and TRBJ2-7; a possible D gene is TRBD1 (6 bases). CDR3 DNA: TGTGCCAGCTCACCACCGGCAGGGGACGAGCAGTACTTC. As protein: CASSPPAGDEQYF.